Listed below are T cell receptor beta chains from one sample, sequenced in a study of technical replicates of blood from several donors. TCRdb's copy holds only in-frame clones and misses some; the assay was immunoSEQ multiplex PCR. The sample includes 68,000 or so clones, roughly nine tenths of them seen just once. The sequencing input was PBMCs. All receptors derive from a human donor in good health. Some clones in this sample may be carry-over from other donors' samples. Both conserved end residues are trimmed from each CDR3. Clone size, where shown, is once, few, many, or a class for clones that have expanded.

>.|TRBV30|TRBJ2-7
AWNLAGREQY
>once|TRBV7-7|TRBJ2-3
ASSLGRAGGDTQY
>.|TRBV4-1|TRBJ2-2
ASSQDPPGLVSSGELF
>.|TRBV5-6|TRBJ2-1
ASSSQGREQF
>few|TRBV10-3|TRBJ1-2
AISESPYGYT
>.|TRBV4-1|TRBJ2-7
ATGLAESYEQY
>.|TRBV2|TRBJ2-2
ASNLAGSGTGELF
>.|TRBV4-3|TRBJ2-1
ASSQEREAYNEQF
>.|TRBV19|TRBJ2-2
ASRPVGTSGRAGELF
>.|TRBV18|TRBJ2-2
ASSPGTSGNTGELF
>few|TRBV6-5|TRBJ1-1
ASSYPDSIEAF
>.|TRBV7-3|TRBJ2-5
ASSLTGAGGLKTQY
>.|TRBV11-2|TRBJ2-7
ASSLVSPPSYEQY
>.|TRBV6-5|TRBJ2-7
ASSYETGSYEQY
>.|TRBV2|TRBJ1-5
ASSEGRGYQPQH
>once|TRBV27|TRBJ2-7
ASSLSADYEQY
>.|TRBV12-5|TRBJ1-3
ASGLAGGNTIY
>.|TRBV5-1|TRBJ2-2
ASSGGQGSNTGELF
>.|TRBV13|TRBJ1-6
ASSWRGLSSSYNSPLH
>.|TRBV6-1|TRBJ1-5
ASKPGQGDQPQH
>few|TRBV2|TRBJ1-2
ASSLSGYGYT
>.|TRBV27|TRBJ1-6
ASSLFSRQPTSSYNSPLH
>.|TRBV9|TRBJ2-5
ASSVLPGGPGETQY
>.|TRBV2|TRBJ2-3
ASSEGTTDTQY
>.|TRBV7-6|TRBJ1-1
ASSFTPGQGDTEAF
>.|TRBV14|TRBJ2-1
ASALGGPINEQF
>.|TRBV7-9|TRBJ1-4
ASMSLDRQNEKLF
>.|TRBV7-2|TRBJ2-7
ASSSPGSSYEQY
>.|TRBV6-5|TRBJ1-5
ASSYNRDQPQH
>.|TRBV19|TRBJ2-1
AISRDRGAEQF